The 10 T cell receptor beta chains presented below share a single source sample, sequenced in a study of blood T cell repertoires in COVID-19. Sequenced by immunoSEQ multiplex PCR; TCRdb stores in-frame clones only, minus some. The sample carries roughly 330,000 clones, over 70% recorded once. Input material: PBMCs or T cells enriched from blood (not recorded which). The receptors derive from a man under 40 who had recovered from COVID-19.

The V call is TRBV10-3, the J call TRBJ1-6; perhaps TRBD1 as D (6 bases). With 7 bases removed from V and 5 bases from J, the gap between germline ends came to 12 bases. The CDR3 runs to 14 residues. Germline lookup yields CDR1 ENHRY and CDR2 SYGVKD. The CDR3 loop reads CAITPDRNNSPLHF. CDR3 DNA sequence: TGTGCCATCACCCCAGACAGGAATAATTCACCCCTCCACTTT.

The chain joins TRBV9 to TRBJ1-2; 9 bases map to TRBD1. CDR1 is SGDLS and CDR2 is YYNGEE in the germline V gene. The CDR3 is 15 residues long. V shed 3 bases and J 2 bases; nucleotides not matched to a gene: 5. CDR3 region: CASSADRGNNYGYTF. DNA for the CDR3: TGTGCCAGCAGCGCAGACAGGGGGAACAACTATGGCTACACCTTC. Full variable domain (rest looked up from reference TRBV9 and TRBJ1-2): DSGVTQTPKHLITATGQRVTLRCSPRSGDLSVYWYQQSLDQGLQFLIQYYNGEERAKGNILERFSAQQFPDLHSELNLSSLELGDSALYFCASSADRGNNYGYTFGSGTRLTVV.

This clone was seen a single time. This chain uses TRBV7-9 with TRBJ2-2; 13 bases match TRBD2. The CDR3 is made up of 16 amino acids. J was trimmed by 8 bases and V by 6 bases; bases with no gene match: 9. Germline CDR1 reads SEHNR; CDR2 reads FQNEAQ (reference sequence). CDR3 in amino acids: CASRPGGTSGEGELFF. The CDR3 bases are TGTGCCAGCAGACCTGGGGGGACTAGCGGGGAAGGGGAGCTGTTTTTT. Full variable domain (rest looked up from reference TRBV7-9 and TRBJ2-2): DTGVSQNPRHKITKRGQNVTFRCDPISEHNRLYWYRQTLGQGPEFLTYFQNEAQLEKSRLLSDRFSAERPKGSFSTLEIQRTEQGDSAMYLCASRPGGTSGEGELFFGEGSRLTVL.

The chain carries TRBV19 and TRBJ1-1; possible D gene TRBD1, 6 bases. The CDR3 contains 13 residues. Germline CDR1 and CDR2: LNHDA and SQIVND (reference sequence). V lost 4 bases and J lost 6, with 12 bases in between. This CDR3 is CASSTSRGAEAFF. The CDR3 nucleotides are TGTGCCAGTAGTACGAGCAGGGGCGCTGAAGCTTTCTTT.

The rearrangement joins TRBV30 to TRBJ1-4; 10 nucleotides line up with TRBD1. This CDR3 contains 14 residues. In germline, CDR1 is GTSNPN, CDR2 SVGIG (reference sequence). Trimming removed 3 bases from V and 6 bases from J; junction bases left unmatched: 4. CDR3 in amino acids: CAWRRGQGDEKLFF. For the CDR3, the DNA is TGTGCCTGGAGACGAGGACAGGGGGATGAAAAACTGTTTTTT. The entire variable domain, with the rest obtained from reference TRBV30 and TRBJ1-4, is as follows: SQTIHQWPATLVQPVGSPLSLECTVEGTSNPNLYWYRQAAGRGLQLLFYSVGIGQISSEVPQNLSASRPQDRQFILSSKKLLLSDSGFYLCAWRRGQGDEKLFFGSGTQLSVL.

V is TRBV30 and J is TRBJ1-1, with TRBD1 identical over 9 bases. The CDR3 has 15 residues. J lost 7 bases, V lost 3 bases, and 12 bases had no gene match. The germline V gene has CDR1 GTSNPN and CDR2 SVGIG (reference sequence). The CDR3 nucleotides are TGTGCCTGGAGCCCCTACCCTCCGGGACAGGGTGAAGCTTTCTTT. Translated, it gives CAWSPYPPGQGEAFF.

The V and J genes are TRBV7-9 and TRBJ1-1, with unresolved D. The V gene lost 3 bases and the J gene lost 6 bases, with 11 bases spanning the gap. The CDR3 extends over 13 amino acids. The V gene's germline CDR1 is SEHNR and CDR2 FQNEAQ (reference sequence). This chain's CDR3 is CASSFLESPEAFF. The DNA for the CDR3 is TGTGCCAGCAGCTTCCTAGAGAGTCCTGAAGCTTTCTTT.

The chain uses TRBV2 and TRBJ1-4; 12 bases are shared with TRBD1. CDR3 length: 15 residues. The trim removed 7 bases at V and 4 bases at J, leaving 4 bases unmatched. Germline CDR1 and CDR2: SNHLY and FYNNEI. The CDR3 region is CASTGQGAVNEKLFF. The CDR3 DNA follows: TGTGCCAGCACGGGACAGGGGGCGGTTAATGAAAAACTGTTTTTT.

This clone was counted a few times. V usage is TRBV6-6 and J usage is TRBJ1-5; 10 bases match TRBD1. CDR1 and CDR2 (germline): MNHNY, SVGAGI (reference sequence). The CDR3 runs 16 residues. V shed 4 bases and J 3 bases; nucleotides not matched to a gene: 6. The CDR3 loop is CASSSLDRGINQPQHF. The CDR3 DNA sequence: TGTGCCAGCAGTTCGTTGGACAGGGGGATCAATCAGCCCCAGCATTTT.

V is TRBV11-2 and J is TRBJ1-2; 9 nucleotides line up with TRBD1. CDR1 is SGHAT and CDR2 is FQNNGV in the germline V gene. V lost 6 bases to trimming and J lost 7 bases; unmatched junction nucleotides: 15. The CDR3 consists of 16 residues. CDR3 bases: TGTGCCAGCAGTTTTAGCAGACACAGGGGGCAGAGTGGCTACACCTTC. Its protein product is CASSFSRHRGQSGYTF.